This T cell receptor (beta chain) was recorded in a study of blood T cell repertoires in COVID-19. This clone has only a few counts. In the authors' methods: Amplification with reference gene primers provided the estimates of nucleated cell counts. The assay was immunoSEQ multiplex PCR, and TCRdb's table has in-frame clones only and misses some. That table supplies the V and J calls and clone size; D and trimming were determined from the DNA. Altogether roughly 220,000 clones are present, around 80% being singletons, with the ten largest covering around 5.5%. Germline V gene lookup returns CDR1 SGHRS and CDR2 YFSETQ. Deletions cut 0 bases from V and 6 bases from J, with 9 bases between. This CDR3 is 14 amino acids long.

Sequenced: peripheral blood. V is TRBV5-1 and J is TRBJ2-2; D is possibly TRBD1 (6 bases). The source of this sequence is an older woman who had recovered from COVID-19. The CDR3 sequence: CASSLVQGPGELFF. The CDR3 bases are TGCGCCAGCAGCTTGGTACAGGGCCCCGGGGAGCTGTTTTTT.